The 7 T cell receptor beta chains below were found in one sample sequenced in a study of T-cell reconstitution after alpha-beta-depleted transplantation in children. Unique molecular identifiers tagged the TCRbeta library. MiXCR, applied by TCRdb to the PCR reads, yields one record per CDR3 protein. The profile covers around 580,000 distinct CDR3 sequences, with more than 20% appearing a single time and just over 35% taken by the ten largest. The starting material was PBMCs, obtained before TCRalphabeta/CD19-depleted stem cell transplant. These receptors originate from a boy less than two years old with Wiskott-Aldrich syndrome, due to receive a stem cell transplant.

The genes are TRBV20-1 and TRBJ2-3; D ambiguous. V lost 3 bases and J 6 bases, leaving 13 bases between the germline ends. Germline CDR1 is DFQATT and CDR2 is SNEGSKA (reference sequence). This CDR3 spans 13 amino acids. CDR3 residues: CSARYRAYDTQYF. The CDR3 DNA reads as TGCAGTGCTAGGTATCGAGCGTACGATACGCAGTATTTT.

This chain uses TRBV5-1 with TRBJ1-4; the D is unclear. CDR1 is SGHRS, CDR2 YFSETQ, per germline. V lost 2 bases and J lost 5, with 7 bases in between. This CDR3 has 13 amino acids. The CDR3 sequence: CASSFVGNEKLFF. As DNA, the CDR3 is TGCGCCAGCAGCTTCGTCGGGAATGAAAAACTGTTTTTT.

This sequence joins TRBV12-3 or TRBV12-4 and TRBJ2-1, with D possibly being TRBD1 or TRBD2 (6 bases each). V lost 2 bases and J lost 8, with 10 bases in between. This CDR3 is 13 amino acids long. CDR3 loop: CASSLWGAHEQFF. CDR3 DNA: TGTGCCAGCAGTTTATGGGGGGCCCATGAGCAGTTCTTC.

The chain joins TRBV20-1 to TRBJ2-5; the match to TRBD2 covers 8 bases. The length of the CDR3 is 15 residues. Germline V gene lookup returns CDR1 DFQATT and CDR2 SNEGSKA (reference sequence). The J segment lost 5 bases and the V segment lost 3 bases, leaving 11 bases of the junction unmatched. The CDR3 DNA follows: TGCAGTGCTAGTTCGGGGGGGAGAATTATGGAGACCCAGTACTTC. Amino acids: CSASSGGRIMETQYF.

A single count supports this clonotype. The chain joins TRBV5-1 to TRBJ1-2, with D maybe TRBD1 (5 bases). V lost 0 bases and J lost 8, with 11 bases in between. This CDR3 is 13 amino acids long. Germline V CDR1 and CDR2: SGHRS, YFSETQ. The CDR3 loop is CASSLEATVGYTF. Here the CDR3 DNA reads TGCGCCAGCAGCTTGGAGGCGACAGTGGGCTACACCTTC.

J is TRBJ2-1 and V is TRBV20-1; 7 bases fit TRBD2. V was clipped by 6 bases and J by 4 bases; unmatched bases: 15. This CDR3 has 16 amino acids. Germline CDR1 and CDR2: DFQATT and SNEGSKA (reference sequence). CDR3 in amino acids: CSAGRSGGRGYNEQFF. Written as DNA, the CDR3 is TGCAGTGCCGGCCGGAGTGGCGGGAGAGGGTACAATGAGCAGTTCTTC.

This clonotype occurred a few times. V gene TRBV7-7 combines with J gene TRBJ2-2; D is unresolved. CDR1 and CDR2 from the germline V gene are SSHAT and FNYEAQ (reference sequence). V was pared by 4 bases and J by 3 bases, with 9 bases between. This CDR3 has 14 amino acids. The CDR3 loop is CASSSNRDTGELFF. CDR3 sequence (DNA): TGTGCCAGCAGCTCAAACAGAGACACCGGGGAGCTGTTTTTT.